This TCR beta chain is from a study of CD8+CD57+ T cells in acquired aplastic anemia. Study details: Each DNA sample taken from sorted CD4+ and CD8+ cells came to roughly 3.5 ug on average.

CDR3 size: 13 residues. CDR1 is SNHLY and CDR2 is FYNNEI in the germline V gene. V lost 4 bases, J lost 6 bases, and 11 bases lay in between. Whole-study results and caveats: Found in both controls and patients were around 31 CD8+ CDR3 sequences. The CD8+ Simpson's diversity of patients and controls was not significantly different.

Profiles of TCR beta VDJ and CDR3 were generated from a genomic DNA template. A single record per CDR3 protein comes from TCRdb applying MiXCR to the reads. The table lists about 160,000 distinct CDR3 sequences, 45% to 55% of them singletons. An expansion of CD8+CD57+ cells by flow cytometry had been shown in patients chosen for sequencing. Diagnosis of severe acquired aplastic anemia applied to all patients. Comments on this clonotype: The target antigen is unknown.

The chain employs TRBV2 and TRBJ2-3; D possibly corresponds to TRBD1 (6 bases). Material: sorted CD4+, CD8+, or CD8+CD57+ T cells (not recorded which) from PBMCs. The sequence derives from a human donor with aplastic anemia. The CDR3 sequence: CASSGPGVDTQYF. In DNA form, the CDR3 reads TGTGCCAGCAGTGGCCCAGGGGTGGATACGCAGTATTTT.